These 28 T cell receptor beta chains were all obtained from the same sample, sequenced in a study of blood T cell repertoires in COVID-19. Data came from immunoSEQ multiplex PCR; TCRdb stores just in-frame clones and leaves some out. The sample shows roughly 260,000 clones, more than 90% of them seen only once. The sequenced sample consisted of peripheral blood. These receptors were obtained from a person between 18 and 35 years old with COVID-19, enrolled during active disease.

The genes are TRBV4-2 and TRBJ2-1, with 14 bases fitting TRBD2. This CDR3 contains 17 residues. Germline V gene sequence: CDR1 LGHNA, CDR2 YNFKEQ. Losses at the gene ends were 2 bases for V and 6 bases for J; bases not matched to a gene: 6. The CDR3 nucleotides read TGTGCCAGCAGCCAAAGATCGGGGACTAGCGGGAGCAATGAGCAGTTCTTC. It codes for CASSQRSGTSGSNEQFF.

The chain employs TRBV5-4 and TRBJ2-4, with a tentative D call TRBD1 (5 bases). This CDR3 is 14 amino acids long. Per germline, CDR1 SGHNT and CDR2 YYREEE (reference sequence). V lost 6 bases and J 1 base, leaving 11 bases between the germline ends. CDR3 amino acids: CASTQDMAKNIQYF. The CDR3 DNA follows: TGTGCCAGCACCCAGGACATGGCCAAAAACATTCAGTACTTC.

The chain is built from TRBV27 and TRBJ2-7; weak D call: TRBD2 (5 bases). The CDR3 length is 13 residues. CDR1 is MNHEY and CDR2 is SMNVEV in the germline V gene (reference sequence). Trimming pared 0 bases from V and 6 bases from J, leaving 9 bases between. CDR3 region: CASSLSRRGEQYF. The CDR3 DNA reads as TGTGCCAGCAGTTTATCCCGCCGGGGCGAGCAGTACTTC.

The CDR3 is CASSSSPGLAGRNEQFF. The CDR3 DNA follows: TGTGCCAGCAGCTCTTCCCCGGGACTAGCGGGTCGCAATGAGCAGTTCTTC. J is TRBJ2-1 and V is TRBV9; 12 bases agree with TRBD2. V gave up 4 bases and J gave up 6 bases; unmatched junction bases: 11. Germline-derived CDR1 and CDR2 are SGDLS and YYNGEE. CDR3 length equals 17 residues.

V gene TRBV18 combines with J gene TRBJ2-4; D might be TRBD2 (6 bases). CDR1 is KGHSH, CDR2 LQKENI, per germline. CDR3 length: 13 amino acids. V was shortened by 3 bases and J by 8 bases, with 11 bases between the two germline ends. CDR3 protein: CASSPAGTDIQYF. The CDR3 bases are TGTGCCAGCTCACCGGCCGGGACTGACATTCAGTACTTC.

V usage is TRBV10-3 and J usage is TRBJ1-6; no definite D call. Deletions cut 0 bases from V and 9 bases from J, with 12 bases between. The CDR3 is made up of 15 amino acids. The germline CDR1 and CDR2 sequences are ENHRY and SYGVKD. The CDR3 region is CAISESDSGGSPLHF. The CDR3 coding sequence is TGTGCCATCAGTGAGTCCGACTCCGGAGGTTCACCCCTCCACTTT.

V is TRBV7-9 and J is TRBJ1-2, with D uncertain. The germline V gene has CDR1 SEHNR and CDR2 FQNEAQ (reference sequence). V lost 8 bases and J lost 2, with 15 bases in between. The CDR3 runs 14 residues. The CDR3 DNA reads as TGTGCCAGCGCGCAGGAACACGAGAACTATGGCTACACCTTC. Protein sequence: CASAQEHENYGYTF.

The J gene is TRBJ1-1, the V gene TRBV29-1; the match to TRBD1 covers 9 bases. This CDR3 contains 13 residues. Germline V lookup: CDR1 SQVTM, CDR2 ANQGSEA. V gave up 4 bases and J gave up 7 bases; unmatched junction bases: 7. This CDR3 is CSVVTGTGFEAFF. In DNA, the CDR3 is TGCAGCGTTGTGACCGGGACAGGGTTTGAAGCTTTCTTT.

CDR3 nucleotide sequence: TGTGCCACTACGCGCGGGAGGGGGCCGGAGACCCAGTACTTC. This codes for CATTRGRGPETQYF. The V call is TRBV10-3, the J call TRBJ2-5; TRBD2 agrees at 9 bases. Per the germline V gene, CDR1 is ENHRY and CDR2 is SYGVKD. V was clipped by 10 bases and J by 5 bases; unmatched bases: 11. CDR3 length: 14 amino acids.

This rearrangement joins TRBV11-2 to TRBJ2-1; perhaps TRBD2 as D (5 bases). The V gene lost 1 base and the J gene lost 0 bases, with 13 bases spanning the gap. The germline V gene encodes CDR1 SGHAT and CDR2 FQNNGV. This CDR3 region has 17 residues. CDR3 nucleotides: TGTGCCAGCAGCTTAGGGTTTGGCGGGCACTCCTACAATGAGCAGTTCTTC. Its translation is CASSLGFGGHSYNEQFF. The full variable domain, rest sourced from reference TRBV11-2 and TRBJ2-1, is EAGVAQSPRYKIIEKRQSVAFWCNPISGHATLYWYQQILGQGPKLLIQFQNNGVVDDSQLPKDRFSAERLKGVDSTLKIQPAKLEDSAVYLCASSLGFGGHSYNEQFFGPGTRLTVL.

The chain couples TRBV10-2 to TRBJ1-5; unclear D gene. The V end was cut by 2 bases, the J end by 5 bases, with 7 bases between. This CDR3 spans 13 amino acids. Germline V CDR1 and CDR2: WSHSY, SAAADI. The CDR3 loop is CASSEDHYQPQHF. The DNA for the CDR3 is TGCGCCAGCAGTGAGGATCACTATCAGCCCCAGCATTTT.

The chain has TRBV10-3 and TRBJ1-2, with D possibly being TRBD1 (6 bases). Between the trimmed V and J ends, which lost 7 bases and 6 bases, there was a span of 24 bases. The CDR3 consists of 16 residues. The germline gives CDR1 ENHRY, CDR2 SYGVKD. The CDR3 DNA is TGTGCCATCAAATCTAGAGTTACAGGGTTTAAGGATGGCTACACCTTC. It encodes CAIKSRVTGFKDGYTF.

The chain couples TRBV19 to TRBJ1-5; D is perhaps TRBD1 (6 bases). The V gene's germline CDR1 is LNHDA and CDR2 SQIVND (reference sequence). The CDR3 runs 15 residues. Trimming pared 5 bases from V and 1 base from J, leaving 12 bases between. The CDR3 nucleotides read TGTGCCAGTAGTTTTAGGGGGTTGAGCAATCAGCCCCAGCATTTT. Its protein product is CASSFRGLSNQPQHF.

The rearrangement uses TRBV25-1 and TRBJ1-2; D may be TRBD1 (5 bases). Germline CDR1 and CDR2: MGHDK and SYGVNS. V was trimmed by 4 bases and J by 6 bases, leaving 15 bases between them. There are 14 residues in the CDR3. The CDR3 region is CASSVAGSSNGYTF. In DNA, the CDR3 is TGTGCCAGCAGTGTCGCAGGGTCCAGCAATGGCTACACCTTC.

The V call is TRBV5-4, the J call TRBJ1-1; D possibly corresponds to TRBD1 (5 bases). The V gene's germline CDR1 is SGHNT and CDR2 YYREEE (reference sequence). The V end was cut by 4 bases, the J end by 11 bases, with 15 bases between. The CDR3 is 12 residues long. The CDR3 region has the DNA TGTGCCAGCAGCCCAGAAGGGGATCTCGCTTTCTTT. Translation: CASSPEGDLAFF.

The chain has TRBV5-4 and TRBJ2-3, with TRBD2 matching 10 bases. The CDR3 contains 15 residues. Trimming cost V 1 base and J 6 bases; bases outside gene matches: 5. Germline V lookup: CDR1 SGHNT, CDR2 YYREEE (reference sequence). CDR3 nucleotides: TGTGCCAGCAGCTTGACTAGCGGGATCGCCGATACGCAGTATTTT. Protein product: CASSLTSGIADTQYF.

The gene calls are TRBV27 and TRBJ1-1; tentatively, D is TRBD1 (6 bases). The CDR3 spans 16 residues. CDR1 is MNHEY and CDR2 is SMNVEV in the germline V gene (reference sequence). V lost 1 base and J 5 bases, leaving 17 bases between the germline ends. The CDR3 protein is CASSLWIGGVRTEAFF. CDR3 nucleotide sequence: TGTGCCAGCAGTTTATGGATAGGGGGGGTCAGGACTGAAGCTTTCTTT.

The chain joins TRBV7-9 to TRBJ2-7; perhaps TRBD2 as D (6 bases). This CDR3 has 15 amino acids. Trimming removed 5 bases from V and 2 bases from J, with 16 bases in between. Germline assignment: CDR1 SEHNR and CDR2 FQNEAQ (reference sequence). The CDR3 spells CASSPPRERTYEQYF. CDR3 nucleotides: TGTGCCAGCAGCCCCCCCCGGGAGAGGACCTACGAGCAGTACTTC.

The V gene is TRBV19, the J gene TRBJ2-2; 12 bases map to TRBD2. Germline-derived CDR1 and CDR2 are LNHDA and SQIVND (reference sequence). This CDR3 comprises 18 residues. This CDR3 reads CAAKGQITGTSGTGELFF. The CDR3 bases are TGTGCAGCCAAGGGTCAGATCACCGGGACTAGCGGGACCGGGGAGCTGTTTTTT.

The chain combines TRBV7-8 with TRBJ2-2; 9 bases line up with TRBD2. Unmatched junction bases numbered 5, after V lost 5 bases and J lost 1 base. This CDR3 contains 16 residues. The germline V gene has CDR1 SGHVS and CDR2 FQNEAQ. The CDR3 loop reads CASSKLAGGNTGELFF. The CDR3 DNA reads TGTGCCAGCAGCAAACTAGCGGGCGGGAACACCGGGGAGCTGTTTTTT.

The V call is TRBV5-1, the J call TRBJ2-5, with D perhaps TRBD2 (6 bases). CDR1 and CDR2 from the germline V gene are SGHRS and YFSETQ. V lost 0 bases and J lost 4, with 16 bases in between. The CDR3 runs 16 residues. For the CDR3, the DNA is TGCGCCAGCAGCTTGGAACCAGGGCTCGGGGGAGAGACCCAGTACTTC. Encoded protein: CASSLEPGLGGETQYF.

This clone was recorded a few times. The chain uses TRBV5-4 and TRBJ2-7; 15 bases align to TRBD2. CDR1 and CDR2 (germline): SGHNT, YYREEE (reference sequence). This CDR3 has 17 residues. With 3 bases clipped from V and 5 bases from J, the junction kept 9 bases outside the gene matches. The CDR3 DNA reads TGTGCCAGCAGCTGGAAAGGGACTAGCGGGAGGACCGACGAGCAGTACTTC. Translated, it gives CASSWKGTSGRTDEQYF.

The J gene is TRBJ2-6, the V gene TRBV5-1; D gene ambiguous. V shed 1 base and J shed 0 bases, with 5 bases lying between them. The CDR3 consists of 15 residues. The germline V gene has CDR1 SGHRS and CDR2 YFSETQ. The DNA for the CDR3 is TGCGCCAGCAGCTTGACAGTCTCTGGGGCCAACGTCCTGACTTTC. This sequence encodes CASSLTVSGANVLTF.

The CDR3 DNA reads as TGTGCCAGCAGCGCCGGGACAGGGTATACAGATACGCAGTATTTT. Its protein is CASSAGTGYTDTQYF. The genes are TRBV6-5 and TRBJ2-3; 9 bases fit TRBD1. After removal of 6 bases from V and 3 bases from J, the junction contained 7 bases not matched to a gene. The CDR3 has 15 amino acids. Germline V CDR1 and CDR2: MNHEY, SVGAGI.

This chain connects TRBV2 to TRBJ1-1; possibly TRBD1 for D (6 bases). Germline V gene lookup returns CDR1 SNHLY and CDR2 FYNNEI. Trimming removed 7 bases at V and 1 base at J, with 10 bases between. This CDR3 region has 13 residues. This chain's CDR3 is CASTTGRNTEAFF. The CDR3 bases are TGTGCCAGCACCACAGGGCGGAACACTGAAGCTTTCTTT.

This sequence joins TRBV4-1 and TRBJ2-5, with 8 bases matching TRBD2. With 4 bases clipped from V and 5 bases from J, the junction kept 9 bases outside the gene matches. The CDR3 consists of 15 residues. The germline V gene has CDR1 MGHRA and CDR2 YSYEKL. The DNA for the CDR3 is TGCGCCAGCAGCCTGCCCGGGGGGGCGGCGGAGACCCAGTACTTC. The encoded protein is CASSLPGGAAETQYF.

The chain carries TRBV14 and TRBJ1-1; D uncertain. In germline, CDR1 is SGHDN, CDR2 FVKESK. V was pared by 3 bases and J by 4 bases, with 3 bases between. The CDR3 has 11 residues. The DNA of the CDR3 is TGTGCCAGCAGCCACCTCACTGAAGCTTTCTTT. Protein: CASSHLTEAFF.

This chain connects TRBV4-1 to TRBJ2-1; 8 nucleotides line up with TRBD1. Germline V gene sequence: CDR1 MGHRA, CDR2 YSYEKL. The CDR3 consists of 16 residues. V gave up 2 bases and J gave up 3 bases; unmatched junction bases: 6. The CDR3 is CASSQSTGQDYNEQFF. The CDR3 DNA reads as TGCGCCAGCAGCCAAAGTACGGGACAGGACTACAATGAGCAGTTCTTC.